A selection of T cell receptor beta chains follows, all from one sample in a study of shared clonotypes between healthy human individuals. TCRdb's copy holds only in-frame clones and misses some; the assay was immunoSEQ multiplex PCR. The sample yields approximately 2,200,000 clones, about 92% seen once. The specimen sequenced was naive CD8+ T cells from PBMCs. These receptors originate from a man aged 18 to 29 in good health. Some clones in this sample may be carry-over from other donors' samples. CDR3s include the opening cysteine and the closing phenylalanine or tryptophan. Each record gives: D gene, clone size, J gene, V gene, CDR3 protein, CDR3 DNA. The D gene is left open where the match is weak. For some rows the clone size is stated as once, few or many, or as a class when expanded; others skip it.

>TRBD1|.|TRBJ2-1|TRBV27
CASSSDRGLGNEQFF
TGTGCCAGCAGTAGCGACAGGGGGCTCGGGAATGAGCAGTTCTTC
>.|few|TRBJ2-7|TRBV28
CASSWASQEQYF
TGTGCCAGCAGTTGGGCTAGCCAGGAGCAGTACTTC
>.|.|TRBJ2-7|TRBV4-2
CASSRGLQQSYEQYF
TGTGCCAGCAGTCGTGGACTGCAGCAATCCTACGAGCAGTACTTC
>.|.|TRBJ2-2|TRBV9
CASSATLHEIPGELFF
TGTGCCAGCAGCGCGACCCTTCACGAAATCCCCGGGGAGCTGTTTTTT
>.|.|TRBJ2-7|TRBV27
CASSLSSTYEQYF
TGTGCCAGCAGTTTATCGTCGACCTACGAGCAGTACTTC
>TRBD2|.|TRBJ2-3|TRBV6-1
CASRLAGPSDTQYF
TGTGCCAGCAGGCTAGCGGGACCCTCAGATACGCAGTATTTT
>TRBD2|.|TRBJ2-7|TRBV7-9
CASGLAGNEQYF
TGTGCCAGCGGGCTAGCGGGAAACGAGCAGTACTTC
>.|.|TRBJ1-2|TRBV19
CASSPYRVHYGYTF
TGTGCCAGTAGTCCTTACAGGGTCCACTATGGCTACACCTTC
>TRBD1|.|TRBJ1-1|TRBV19
CASSDRAEGTEAFF
TGTGCCAGTAGCGACAGGGCGGAAGGGACTGAAGCTTTCTTT
>.|.|TRBJ1-5|TRBV29-1
CSYRTDSNQPQHF
TGCAGCTACAGGACTGATAGCAATCAGCCCCAGCATTTT
>.|.|TRBJ2-7|TRBV5-4
CASSGYEQYF
TGTGCCAGCAGCGGCTACGAGCAGTACTTC
>.|once|TRBJ2-2|TRBV5-8
CASSLMMNTGELFF
TGTGCCAGCAGCTTGATGATGAACACCGGGGAGCTGTTTTTT
>.|.|TRBJ1-1|TRBV28
CASSPRWNTEAFF
TGTGCCAGCAGTCCTCGGTGGAACACTGAAGCTTTCTTT
>TRBD2|.|TRBJ2-1|TRBV27
CASSSQPSGNGEQFF
TGTGCCAGCTCCTCCCAGCCTAGCGGGAATGGTGAGCAGTTCTTC
>TRBD1|few|TRBJ1-2|TRBV6-1
CASSEGQGYGYTF
TGTGCCAGCAGTGAGGGACAGGGCTATGGCTACACCTTC
>.|.|TRBJ2-7|TRBV5-6
CASSLGGGTYEQYF
TGTGCCAGCAGCTTGGGAGGCGGAACCTACGAGCAGTACTTC
>.|.|TRBJ2-6|TRBV27
CASSLFSGANVLTF
TGTGCCAGCAGTTTGTTCTCTGGGGCCAACGTCCTGACTTTC
>TRBD1|.|TRBJ1-1|TRBV14
CASSPWTGKNTEAFF
TGTGCCAGCAGCCCCTGGACAGGGAAGAACACTGAAGCTTTCTTT
>TRBD1|.|TRBJ2-5|TRBV19
CASSTRTGYETQYF
TGTGCCAGTAGTACGAGGACAGGGTACGAGACCCAGTACTTC
>TRBD2|.|TRBJ2-5|TRBV7-6
CASSFPGLAGRETQYF
TGTGCCAGCAGCTTCCCGGGACTAGCGGGACGAGAGACCCAGTACTTC
>TRBD1|.|TRBJ1-1|TRBV7-2
CASSPSLGGGLEAFF
TGTGCCAGCAGCCCCTCGTTGGGAGGGGGCTTAGAAGCTTTCTTT
>.|once|TRBJ1-4|TRBV5-1
CASSLEGNGGEKLFF
TGCGCCAGCAGCTTGGAGGGCAATGGGGGGGAAAAACTGTTTTTT
>.|.|TRBJ2-7|TRBV28
CASSSRRAGGGEQYF
TGTGCCAGCAGTTCCCGTCGGGCAGGCGGAGGGGAGCAGTACTTC
>.|once|TRBJ2-3|TRBV19
CASSMASWPDTQYF
TGTGCCAGTAGTATGGCGTCGTGGCCAGATACGCAGTATTTT
>TRBD2|.|TRBJ2-5|TRBV7-8
CASSIRRASGETQYF
TGTGCCAGCAGTATAAGGCGGGCTAGCGGAGAGACCCAGTACTTC
>.|.|TRBJ2-7|TRBV5-6
CASSLGRIYEQYF
TGTGCCAGCAGCTTGGGTAGGATCTACGAGCAGTACTTC
>TRBD1|.|TRBJ1-5|TRBV19
CASSIGQGLNQPQHF
TGTGCCAGTAGTATTGGACAGGGTCTGAATCAGCCCCAGCATTTT
>.|.|TRBJ1-5|TRBV11-3
CASSLDWGYSNQPQHF
TGTGCCAGCAGCTTAGATTGGGGTTATAGCAATCAGCCCCAGCATTTT
>.|.|TRBJ2-7|TRBV27
CASSVRDRAPHEQYF
TGTGCCAGCAGCGTCCGGGACCGCGCTCCCCACGAGCAGTACTTC
>.|.|TRBJ2-2|TRBV11-2
CASSLPPGTGLHTGELFF
TGTGCCAGCAGCCTTCCCCCCGGGACTGGTCTACACACCGGGGAGCTGTTTTTT
>.|few|TRBJ1-1|TRBV28
CASSLVRNEAFF
TGTGCCAGCAGTTTAGTCCGAAATGAAGCTTTCTTT
>.|.|TRBJ1-1|TRBV10-3
CAISEDSREAFF
TGTGCCATCAGTGAGGACAGTAGGGAAGCTTTCTTT
>TRBD1|.|TRBJ2-3|TRBV2
CASSPGQKDTRDF
TGTGCCAGCAGCCCGGGACAGAAAGATACCAGGGATTTT
>.|once|TRBJ2-7|TRBV7-9
CASSFKDHEQYF
TGTGCCAGCAGCTTTAAAGACCACGAGCAGTACTTC
>.|.|TRBJ2-1|TRBV28
CASRPVASDHYNEQFF
TGTGCCAGCAGACCAGTGGCTAGCGATCACTACAATGAGCAGTTCTTC
>.|.|TRBJ1-2|TRBV7-2
CASSFLRTEFNYGYTF
TGTGCCAGCAGCTTCTTACGGACAGAGTTTAACTATGGCTACACCTTC
>.|.|TRBJ2-5|TRBV30
CAWSDVRETQYF
TGTGCCTGGAGTGACGTTCGGGAGACCCAGTACTTC
>.|.|TRBJ1-5|TRBV21-1
CASSKNGSSNQPQHF
TGTGCCAGCAGCAAAAACGGATCATCCAATCAGCCCCAGCATTTT
>.|.|TRBJ1-1|TRBV2
CASSHRGGHEAFF
TGTGCCAGCAGTCACCGTGGGGGACATGAAGCTTTCTTT
>TRBD2|.|TRBJ2-1|TRBV9
CASSVSSGRVNEQFF
TGTGCCAGCAGCGTGTCTAGCGGGAGGGTAAATGAGCAGTTCTTC